Presented here are 15 T cell receptor beta chains from one specimen sequenced in a study of shared clonotypes between healthy human individuals. CD45RO-negative cells were positively selected for CCR7, leaving out terminally differentiated effector memory CD45RA+ cells. Data came from immunoSEQ multiplex PCR; TCRdb stores just in-frame clones and leaves some out. The repertoire holds over 2,000,000 clones, with about 93% as singletons. The sequenced material came from naive CD8+ T cells from PBMCs. These receptors all stem from a man aged 18 to 30 in good health. Some clones in this sample may be carry-over from other donors' samples.

The sample holds one count of this clone. The chain has TRBV7-9 and TRBJ2-5; 12 bases align to TRBD2. The CDR3 covers 17 residues. Unmatched junction bases numbered 11, after V lost 5 bases and J lost 4 bases. Germline V gene sequence: CDR1 SEHNR, CDR2 FQNEAQ (reference sequence). CDR3: CASSKDRLAGVRETQYF. The CDR3 DNA reads as TGTGCCAGCAGCAAAGACCGACTAGCGGGAGTCAGAGAGACCCAGTACTTC.

The chain's CDR3 is CATGLRGTYNEQFF. The CDR3 DNA reads TGTGCCACCGGACTCAGGGGAACCTACAATGAGCAGTTCTTC. This rearrangement joins TRBV19 to TRBJ2-1; a weak D match, TRBD1 (6 bases). The V end lost 10 bases, the J end lost 2 bases, and 15 bases lay between the germline ends. This CDR3 is 14 amino acids long. In germline, CDR1 is LNHDA, CDR2 SQIVND (reference sequence). Full variable domain (outside the CDR3, taken from reference TRBV19 and TRBJ2-1): DGGITQSPKYLFRKEGQNVTLSCEQNLNHDAMYWYRQDPGQGLRLIYYSQIVNDFQKGDIAEGYSVSREKKESFPLTVTSAQKNPTAFYLCATGLRGTYNEQFFGPGTRLTVL.

The chain couples TRBV6-5 to TRBJ2-2, with a tentative D call TRBD1 (5 bases). Trimming took off 0 bases at V and 3 bases at J, with 8 bases between the two ends. The CDR3 is 15 amino acids. Germline CDR1 reads MNHEY; CDR2 reads SVGAGI. The chain's CDR3 is CASSYSPGYTGELFF. The CDR3 coding sequence is TGTGCCAGCAGTTACTCCCCAGGGTACACCGGGGAGCTGTTTTTT.

This clone occurred once. V is TRBV6-1 and J is TRBJ1-4; D is unresolved. V was clipped by 0 bases and J by 0 bases, with 20 bases between them. The length of the CDR3 is 20 residues. Germline V CDR1 and CDR2: MNHNS, SASEGT. The DNA of the CDR3 is TGTGCCAGCAGTGAAGCGGTAGGAGGTAAAGGGAGAACAACTAATGAAAAACTGTTTTTT. Translated, it gives CASSEAVGGKGRTTNEKLFF.

This sequence joins TRBV28 and TRBJ1-1, with unresolved D. The CDR3 consists of 13 residues. The germline CDR1 and CDR2 sequences are MDHEN and SYDVKM. Trimming left V 7 bases short and J 2 bases short, with 11 bases between. The DNA of the CDR3 is TGTGCCAGCAAGCGAGGATACAACACTGAAGCTTTCTTT. Encoded protein: CASKRGYNTEAFF. The whole variable domain, filled in from reference TRBV28 and TRBJ1-1, reads DVKVTQSSRYLVKRTGEKVFLECVQDMDHENMFWYRQDPGLGLRLIYFSYDVKMKEKGDIPEGYSVSREKKERFSLILESASTNQTSMYLCASKRGYNTEAFFGQGTRLTVV.

The V and J genes are TRBV10-2 and TRBJ1-1, with D possibly TRBD1 on 5 matching bases. CDR3 length: 16 amino acids. The germline CDR1 and CDR2 sequences are WSHSY and SAAADI. V lost 3 bases and J lost 6, with 20 bases in between. The CDR3 reads CASSDSGRGAGAEAFF. The CDR3 nucleotides are TGCGCCAGCAGTGATTCCGGGAGGGGAGCCGGCGCTGAAGCTTTCTTT.

This clone showed up just once. Distinct nucleotide sequences in the sample also encode this CDR3. This sequence joins TRBV5-1 and TRBJ1-1, with D unclear. V lost 0 bases and J 0 bases, leaving 3 bases between the germline ends. Per the germline V gene, CDR1 is SGHRS and CDR2 is YFSETQ. The CDR3 is made up of 13 amino acids. CDR3: CASSLAVNTEAFF. DNA of the CDR3: TGCGCCAGCAGCTTGGCAGTGAACACTGAAGCTTTCTTT.

The table lists this clone with a count of one. This chain uses TRBV6-5 with TRBJ2-3; TRBD2 aligns across 8 bases. The CDR3 sequence is 15 residues long. V dropped 5 bases and J dropped 0; count of bases not matched to a gene: 4. Germline CDR1 is MNHEY and CDR2 is SVGAGI. The CDR3: CASSARTSSTDTQYF. CDR3 DNA: TGTGCCAGCAGTGCACGGACTAGCAGCACAGATACGCAGTATTTT.

CDR3 sequence (DNA): TGTGCCAGCAGCTTAGCGGTGCGGGAGCAGTTCTTC. It translates to CASSLAVREQFF. The chain couples TRBV7-9 to TRBJ2-1; unclear D gene. The CDR3 totals 12 residues. Trimming left V 0 bases short and J 10 bases short, with 7 bases between. Germline CDR1 SEHNR, CDR2 FQNEAQ (reference sequence). Together with reference TRBV7-9 and TRBJ2-1, the CDR3 gives the full variable domain: DTGVSQNPRHKITKRGQNVTFRCDPISEHNRLYWYRQTLGQGPEFLTYFQNEAQLEKSRLLSDRFSAERPKGSFSTLEIQRTEQGDSAMYLCASSLAVREQFFGPGTRLTVL.

The V call is TRBV19, the J call TRBJ2-1; possible D gene TRBD1, 6 bases. There are 15 residues in the CDR3. The V end lost 6 bases, the J end lost 0 bases, and 12 bases lay between the germline ends. Per the germline V gene, CDR1 is LNHDA and CDR2 is SQIVND (reference sequence). The CDR3 DNA is TGTGCCAGTAGGTTCGGGACAACCTCCTACAATGAGCAGTTCTTC. Translated, it gives CASRFGTTSYNEQFF.

Turning to this clone: Other DNA sequences of this sample code for an identical CDR3. The V gene is TRBV27, the J gene TRBJ2-7, with 13 nucleotides matching TRBD2. The CDR3 extends over 16 amino acids. Trimming cost V 5 bases and J 0 bases; bases outside gene matches: 4. Germline V CDR1 and CDR2: MNHEY, SMNVEV (reference sequence). CDR3 DNA: TGTGCCAGCAGTCCAGGGACTAGCGGGAACTCCTACGAGCAGTACTTC. Residues: CASSPGTSGNSYEQYF.

V and J are TRBV10-3 and TRBJ2-2; D not certain. CDR3 length: 12 residues. The germline CDR1 and CDR2 sequences are ENHRY and SYGVKD. With 5 bases removed from V and 1 base from J, the gap between germline ends came to 2 bases. The CDR3 nucleotides read TGTGCCATCAGTCTGAACACCGGGGAGCTGTTTTTT. This encodes CAISLNTGELFF.

The chain uses TRBV28 and TRBJ1-1; TRBD1 matches 9 bases. Germline V CDR1 and CDR2: MDHEN, SYDVKM. J lost 4 bases, V lost 6 bases, and 12 bases had no gene match. The CDR3 has 16 residues. As DNA, the CDR3 is TGTGCCAGCAGGGGGATTGCCGGGACAGGGAGCACTGAAGCTTTCTTT. Its protein is CASRGIAGTGSTEAFF.

This chain uses TRBV7-6 with TRBJ2-7; 7 bases align to TRBD2. Germline values: CDR1 SGHVS, CDR2 FNYEAQ. Trimming at V came to 5 bases and at J to 2 bases, leaving 12 bases not matched to a gene. CDR3 size: 16 residues. DNA of the CDR3: TGTGCCAGCAGCCGAGGGTACAGCGGGACGGCCTACGAGCAGTACTTC. This encodes CASSRGYSGTAYEQYF. Full variable domain (missing parts from reference TRBV7-6 and TRBJ2-7): GAGVSQSPRYKVTKRGQDVALRCDPISGHVSLYWYRQALGQGPEFLTYFNYEAQQDKSGLPNDRFSAERPEGSISTLTIQRTEQRDSAMYRCASSRGYSGTAYEQYFGPGTRLTVT.

The gene calls are TRBV30 and TRBJ1-2; 7 nucleotides agree with TRBD1. The germline gives CDR1 GTSNPN, CDR2 SVGIG (reference sequence). V lost 3 bases, J lost 4 bases, and 5 bases stayed unmatched. The CDR3 loop spans 13 amino acids. DNA of the CDR3: TGTGCCTGGAGGGCAGGGGGGGGCTATGGCTACACCTTC. It specifies CAWRAGGGYGYTF.